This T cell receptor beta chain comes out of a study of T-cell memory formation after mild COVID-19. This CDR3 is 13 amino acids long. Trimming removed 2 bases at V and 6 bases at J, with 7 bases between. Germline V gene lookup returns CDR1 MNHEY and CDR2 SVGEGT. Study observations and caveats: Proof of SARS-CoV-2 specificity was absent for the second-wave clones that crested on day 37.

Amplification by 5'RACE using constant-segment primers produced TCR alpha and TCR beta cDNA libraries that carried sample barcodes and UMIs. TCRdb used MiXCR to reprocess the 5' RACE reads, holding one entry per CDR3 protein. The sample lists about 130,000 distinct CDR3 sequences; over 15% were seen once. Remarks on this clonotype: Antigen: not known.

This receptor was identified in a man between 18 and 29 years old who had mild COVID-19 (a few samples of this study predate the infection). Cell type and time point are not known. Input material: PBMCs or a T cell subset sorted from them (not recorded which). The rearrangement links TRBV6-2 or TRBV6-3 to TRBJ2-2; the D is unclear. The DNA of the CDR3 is TGTGCCAGCAGTTACCGAAGAGCCGGGGAGCTGTTTTTT. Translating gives CASSYRRAGELFF.